Listed below are T cell receptor beta chains from one sample, sequenced in a study of Graves' ophthalmopathy and Graves' hyperthyroidism. One entry per CDR3 protein results from TCRdb running MiXCR on the multiplex PCR reads. The sample consists of 150,000 to 200,000 distinct CDR3 sequences, over 35% of them appearing once. The sample comprised peripheral blood. The receptors shown here come from a middle-aged woman with Graves' ophthalmopathy. CDR3s include the opening cysteine and the closing phenylalanine or tryptophan. A D gene is named only where the DNA matches it firmly. Clone size is not always given. Where it is, it says once, few, many or a class for expanded clones.

j_gene: TRBJ1-1; d_gene: TRBD1; v_gene: TRBV3-1; abundance: many; CDR3aa: CASSPGGGTATEAFF; CDR3nt: TGTGCCAGCAGCCCGGGGGGGGGGACAGCCACTGAAGCTTTCTTT
j_gene: TRBJ2-7; d_gene: -; v_gene: TRBV30; abundance: many; CDR3aa: CAFSRDKQLYEQYF; CDR3nt: TGTGCCTTCTCCCGGGACAAACAACTCTACGAGCAGTACTTC
j_gene: TRBJ2-7; d_gene: -; v_gene: TRBV28; abundance: -; CDR3aa: CASSIRNRQAERSYEQYF; CDR3nt: TGTGCCAGCAGTATCAGGAATAGACAGGCCGAAAGGTCCTACGAGCAGTACTTC
j_gene: TRBJ2-2; d_gene: TRBD1; v_gene: TRBV12-3/TRBV12-4; abundance: many; CDR3aa: CASNPTGGTGVTGELFF; CDR3nt: TGTGCCAGCAATCCCACAGGGGGGACAGGGGTAACCGGGGAGCTGTTTTTT
j_gene: TRBJ2-7; d_gene: -; v_gene: TRBV11-3; abundance: many; CDR3aa: CASSLAGPYEQYF; CDR3nt: TGTGCCAGCAGCTTAGCCGGGCCCTACGAGCAGTACTTC
j_gene: TRBJ1-3; d_gene: -; v_gene: TRBV30; abundance: -; CDR3aa: CAWSVRPGNTIYF; CDR3nt: TGTGCCTGGAGTGTAAGACCCGGAAACACCATATATTTT
j_gene: TRBJ1-5; d_gene: TRBD1; v_gene: TRBV7-2; abundance: few; CDR3aa: CASSYGQGTQPQHF; CDR3nt: TGTGCCAGCAGCTACGGACAGGGCACTCAGCCCCAGCATTTT
j_gene: TRBJ1-5; d_gene: TRBD1; v_gene: TRBV27; abundance: many; CDR3aa: CASGNRGSQPQHF; CDR3nt: TGTGCCAGCGGGAACAGGGGCTCACAGCCCCAGCATTTT
j_gene: TRBJ1-3; d_gene: TRBD1; v_gene: TRBV6-1; abundance: many; CDR3aa: CASSEITGAGNTIYF; CDR3nt: TGTGCCAGCAGTGAGATTACAGGGGCTGGAAACACCATATATTTT
j_gene: TRBJ2-7; d_gene: -; v_gene: TRBV28; abundance: -; CDR3aa: CASINGGTYEQYF; CDR3nt: TGTGCCAGCATCAATGGGGGGACCTACGAGCAGTACTTC
j_gene: TRBJ1-6; d_gene: -; v_gene: TRBV7-3; abundance: few; CDR3aa: CASSLTGGAWNSPLHF; CDR3nt: TGTGCCAGCAGCTTAACCGGGGGCGCGTGGAATTCACCCCTCCACTTT
j_gene: TRBJ2-7; d_gene: -; v_gene: TRBV12-3/TRBV12-4; abundance: many; CDR3aa: CASSLALGGSYEQYF; CDR3nt: TGTGCCAGCAGTTTAGCGTTGGGCGGTTCCTACGAGCAGTACTTC
j_gene: TRBJ1-1; d_gene: -; v_gene: TRBV6-2/TRBV6-3; abundance: medium-sized; CDR3aa: CASRGNTEAFF; CDR3nt: TGTGCCAGCAGGGGGAACACTGAAGCTTTCTTT
j_gene: TRBJ1-3; d_gene: TRBD1; v_gene: TRBV12-3/TRBV12-4; abundance: many; CDR3aa: CASSTGDGNTIYF; CDR3nt: TGTGCCAGCAGCACAGGGGACGGAAACACCATATATTTT
j_gene: TRBJ1-5; d_gene: -; v_gene: TRBV2; abundance: many; CDR3aa: CASSREGNQPQHF; CDR3nt: TGTGCCAGCAGCCGGGAGGGCAATCAGCCCCAGCATTTT
j_gene: TRBJ1-2; d_gene: TRBD1; v_gene: TRBV19; abundance: many; CDR3aa: CASSRDREASGYTF; CDR3nt: TGTGCCAGTAGTCGGGACAGGGAGGCCTCCGGCTACACCTTC
j_gene: TRBJ1-2; d_gene: TRBD1; v_gene: TRBV3-1; abundance: many; CDR3aa: CASSQESGGGYTF; CDR3nt: TGTGCCAGCAGCCAAGAATCAGGGGGGGGCTACACCTTC
j_gene: TRBJ2-5; d_gene: -; v_gene: TRBV13; abundance: many; CDR3aa: CASSPGPFQETQYF; CDR3nt: TGTGCCAGCAGCCCAGGGCCTTTCCAAGAGACCCAGTACTTC
j_gene: TRBJ1-2; d_gene: -; v_gene: TRBV28; abundance: many; CDR3aa: CASSLRGGIGYTF; CDR3nt: TGTGCCAGCAGTTTGAGGGGCGGGATCGGCTACACCTTC
j_gene: TRBJ1-5; d_gene: -; v_gene: TRBV6-5; abundance: few; CDR3aa: CASALVRGNQPQHF; CDR3nt: TGTGCCAGCGCTCTAGTCAGGGGCAATCAGCCCCAGCATTTT
j_gene: TRBJ1-3; d_gene: -; v_gene: TRBV12-3/TRBV12-4; abundance: -; CDR3aa: CASHGGLSSGNTIYF; CDR3nt: TGTGCCAGCCATGGGGGGTTGAGCTCTGGAAACACCATATATTTT
j_gene: TRBJ1-6; d_gene: TRBD1; v_gene: TRBV2; abundance: many; CDR3aa: CASRELTGTGSSPLHF; CDR3nt: TGTGCCAGCAGGGAACTGACCGGGACAGGGAGTTCACCCCTCCACTTT
j_gene: TRBJ2-7; d_gene: TRBD2; v_gene: TRBV7-9; abundance: once; CDR3aa: CASSWSGSYEQYF; CDR3nt: TGTGCCAGCAGCTGGAGCGGGAGCTACGAGCAGTACTTC
j_gene: TRBJ2-7; d_gene: -; v_gene: TRBV7-9; abundance: many; CDR3aa: CASSLEAGGLYEQYF; CDR3nt: TGTGCCAGCAGCTTAGAGGCAGGGGGGCTATACGAGCAGTACTTC
j_gene: TRBJ1-1; d_gene: TRBD1; v_gene: TRBV24-1; abundance: many; CDR3aa: CATRGQGRGEAFF; CDR3nt: TGTGCCACCAGGGGACAGGGCCGGGGTGAAGCTTTCTTT
j_gene: TRBJ2-7; d_gene: -; v_gene: TRBV7-2; abundance: many; CDR3aa: CASAGGYEQYF; CDR3nt: TGTGCCAGCGCAGGGGGGTACGAGCAGTACTTC
j_gene: TRBJ2-7; d_gene: -; v_gene: TRBV28; abundance: many; CDR3aa: CASSSPGLTAYEQYF; CDR3nt: TGTGCCAGCAGTTCCCCGGGACTTACCGCCTACGAGCAGTACTTC
j_gene: TRBJ1-2; d_gene: -; v_gene: TRBV28; abundance: many; CDR3aa: CATLYRDANYGYTF; CDR3nt: TGTGCCACCCTATACAGGGATGCTAACTATGGCTACACCTTC
j_gene: TRBJ2-5; d_gene: TRBD1; v_gene: TRBV29-1; abundance: many; CDR3aa: CSVARTGEGETQYF; CDR3nt: TGCAGCGTTGCCCGGACAGGGGAGGGGGAGACCCAGTACTTC
j_gene: TRBJ2-7; d_gene: -; v_gene: TRBV6-5; abundance: few; CDR3aa: CASSYSRGLGSHEQYF; CDR3nt: TGTGCCAGCAGTTACTCGAGGGGACTGGGGTCGCACGAGCAGTACTTC
j_gene: TRBJ2-5; d_gene: TRBD2; v_gene: TRBV20-1; abundance: many; CDR3aa: CSVKEGVAGFGETQYF; CDR3nt: TGCAGTGTCAAAGAGGGGGTAGCGGGATTCGGGGAGACCCAGTACTTC
j_gene: TRBJ2-2; d_gene: -; v_gene: TRBV6-5; abundance: many; CDR3aa: CASSYSWNAGELFF; CDR3nt: TGTGCCAGCAGTTACTCGTGGAACGCCGGGGAGCTGTTTTTT
j_gene: TRBJ1-1; d_gene: -; v_gene: TRBV28; abundance: many; CDR3aa: CASSLPPGTEAFF; CDR3nt: TGTGCCAGCAGTCTCCCCCCGGGCACTGAAGCTTTCTTT
j_gene: TRBJ2-7; d_gene: -; v_gene: TRBV28; abundance: many; CDR3aa: CASRVGGAKSYEQYF; CDR3nt: TGTGCCAGCAGGGTAGGGGGGGCCAAATCATACGAGCAGTACTTC
j_gene: TRBJ1-1; d_gene: TRBD1; v_gene: TRBV20-1; abundance: -; CDR3aa: CSVAGQLNTEAFF; CDR3nt: TGCAGTGTGGCGGGACAGCTGAACACTGAAGCTTTCTTT
j_gene: TRBJ2-7; d_gene: -; v_gene: TRBV12-3/TRBV12-4; abundance: -; CDR3aa: CASSLQRGPYEQYF; CDR3nt: TGTGCCAGCAGTTTGCAGCGCGGACCCTACGAGCAGTACTTC
j_gene: TRBJ1-5; d_gene: TRBD1; v_gene: TRBV6-2/TRBV6-3; abundance: -; CDR3aa: CASSLTGTGGNQPQHF; CDR3nt: TGTGCCAGCAGTTTAACCGGGACAGGGGGAAATCAGCCCCAGCATTTT
j_gene: TRBJ2-2; d_gene: -; v_gene: TRBV11-1; abundance: many; CDR3aa: CASSQGPGELFF; CDR3nt: TGTGCCAGCAGTCAGGGACCCGGGGAGCTGTTTTTT
j_gene: TRBJ1-5; d_gene: -; v_gene: TRBV10-3; abundance: -; CDR3aa: CATNREGVHQPQHF; CDR3nt: TGTGCCACTAACCGGGAGGGGGTACATCAGCCCCAGCATTTT
j_gene: TRBJ2-7; d_gene: TRBD2; v_gene: TRBV6-2/TRBV6-3; abundance: -; CDR3aa: CASSTPRLAGGLYEQYF; CDR3nt: TGTGCCAGCAGTACCCCTAGACTAGCGGGAGGGCTATACGAGCAGTACTTC
j_gene: TRBJ1-1; d_gene: TRBD1; v_gene: TRBV5-1; abundance: many; CDR3aa: CASSGRQGVTEAFF; CDR3nt: TGCGCCAGCAGCGGAAGACAGGGTGTCACTGAAGCTTTCTTT